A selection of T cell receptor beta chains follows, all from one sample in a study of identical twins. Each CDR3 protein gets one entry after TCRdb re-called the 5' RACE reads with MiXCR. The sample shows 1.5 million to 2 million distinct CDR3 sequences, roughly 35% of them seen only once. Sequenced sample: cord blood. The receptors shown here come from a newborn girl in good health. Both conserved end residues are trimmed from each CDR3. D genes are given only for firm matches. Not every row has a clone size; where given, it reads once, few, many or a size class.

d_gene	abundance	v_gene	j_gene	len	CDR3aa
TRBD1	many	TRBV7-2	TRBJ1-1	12	ASSRGTGNTEAF
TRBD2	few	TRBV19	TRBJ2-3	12	ASRSGRSTDTQY
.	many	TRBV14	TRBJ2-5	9	ASSQVGTQY
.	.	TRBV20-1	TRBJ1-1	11	SALGFGNTEAF
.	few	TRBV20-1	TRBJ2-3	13	SAHPFKGVPDTQY
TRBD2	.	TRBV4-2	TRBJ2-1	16	ASSQDASGRYSYNEQF
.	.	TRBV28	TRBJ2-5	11	ASSFPVTGTQY
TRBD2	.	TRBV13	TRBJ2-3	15	ASSSLTSGRVRDTQY
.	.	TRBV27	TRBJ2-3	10	ASRTPGDTQY
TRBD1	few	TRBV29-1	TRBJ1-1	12	SVGDRGSHTEAF
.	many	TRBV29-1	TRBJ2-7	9	SVGQPYEQY
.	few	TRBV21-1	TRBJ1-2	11	ASSKPDRGGYT
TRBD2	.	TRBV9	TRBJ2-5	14	ASSVGSSGGQETQY
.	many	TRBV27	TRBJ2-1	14	ASSSASTSSYNEQF